Presented here are 22 T cell receptor beta chains from one specimen sequenced in a study of regulatory T cells in long-lasting Graves disease. Specified time point: newly diagnosed GD, antithyroid drugs for less than 3 months. Following extraction of RNA from PBMCs, that RNA was used to make the TCR library. Arm-PCR of CDR3 regions and iRepertoire HTBI primers were the basis on which TCR beta libraries were built. Using its own MiXCR run on the multiplex PCR reads, TCRdb lists one record per CDR3 protein. The sample lists roughly 360,000 distinct CDR3 sequences; approximately 10% were seen once. The data were also submitted as part of a second study, on T cells in Graves' hyperthyroidism and ophthalmopathy.

Sample: peripheral blood mononuclear cells (PBMCs), taken at new diagnosis, from a patient treated with antithyroid drugs. These receptors all come from a woman between 18 and 30 years old with Graves disease.

Comments on this clonotype: This sequence may be a read error, since a much larger clone differs from it by one base. The CDR3 is CASSTRGRDNYGYTF. The CDR3 coding sequence is TGTGCCAGCAGTACAAGGGGAAGGGATAACTATGGCTACACCTTC. The rearrangement joins TRBV28 to TRBJ1-2; weak D call: TRBD1 (5 bases). This CDR3 region has 15 residues. The germline V gene encodes CDR1 MDHEN and CDR2 SYDVKM. Trimming removed 5 bases at V and 1 base at J, with 14 bases between.

This clonotype was counted at least ten times. The rearrangement uses TRBV7-3 and TRBJ2-5; the D gene could be TRBD1 or TRBD2 (5 bases each). Germline V gene sequence: CDR1 SGHTA, CDR2 FQGTGA. CDR3 size: 14 residues. The V gene lost 5 bases and the J gene lost 7 bases, with 17 bases spanning the gap. The DNA for the CDR3 is TGTGCCAGCAGCCCGGGGACCGCCGTGGCGACCCAGTACTTC. Its protein is CASSPGTAVATQYF.

In this sample, this clonotype turned up a few times. The chain has TRBV12-3 or TRBV12-4 and TRBJ2-5; possibly TRBD1 for D (5 bases). V was trimmed by 3 bases and J by 3 bases, leaving 11 bases between them. This CDR3 has 14 amino acids. In nucleotides, the CDR3 is TGTGCCAGCAGTTTGTCCCAGGGTGAAGAGACCCAGTACTTC. Its protein is CASSLSQGEETQYF.

The chain joins TRBV18 to TRBJ2-1; D is possibly TRBD1 (6 bases). Trimming cost V 3 bases and J 6 bases, with 12 bases left between them. The length of the CDR3 is 14 residues. Germline V gene sequence: CDR1 KGHSH, CDR2 LQKENI. CDR3 region: CASSPPLQGNEQFF. CDR3 sequence (DNA): TGTGCCAGCTCACCCCCCTTACAGGGCAATGAGCAGTTCTTC.

This clonotype was counted ten times or more. This sequence joins TRBV7-9 and TRBJ2-1, with D unresolved. Trimming took off 6 bases at V and 7 bases at J, with 10 bases between the two ends. The CDR3 is 12 amino acids. Germline V gene lookup returns CDR1 SEHNR and CDR2 FQNEAQ (reference sequence). CDR3: CASRDELNEQFF. The CDR3 coding sequence is TGTGCCAGCAGGGATGAGTTAAATGAGCAGTTCTTC.

As regards this clonotype: A single base is all that separates this from a far larger clone, so a read error is likely. The rearrangement links TRBV6-9 to TRBJ2-1; D might be TRBD2 (5 bases). Per germline, CDR1 MNHGY and CDR2 SVAAGI. The CDR3 contains 14 residues. CDR3 DNA sequence: TGTGCCATCAGTTACGGGATCTGGTACAATGAGCAGTTCTTC. This encodes CAISYGIWYNEQFF.

This clonotype was recorded at least ten times. This chain connects TRBV7-2 to TRBJ2-3; D unresolved. Germline V gene lookup returns CDR1 SGHTA and CDR2 FQGNSA. Trimming removed 6 bases at V and 6 bases at J, with 7 bases between. This CDR3 has 11 residues. This chain's CDR3 is CASSSRDTQYF. The CDR3 DNA reads TGTGCCAGCAGTTCCCGTGATACGCAGTATTTT.

In its sample, this clonotype was seen many times. V usage is TRBV30 and J usage is TRBJ1-1; TRBD1 might be the D (6 bases). The CDR3 loop spans 12 amino acids. The ends were cut back, 4 bases at V and 4 bases at J, with 10 bases in the middle. The germline CDR1 and CDR2 sequences are GTSNPN and SVGIG (reference sequence). In DNA form, the CDR3 reads TGTGCCTGGAACAGGGTTGGCACTGAAGCTTTCTTT. Translation: CAWNRVGTEAFF.

This clonotype was recorded many times. An end of the junction does not agree with germline; a read error may underlie this. The J gene is TRBJ2-4, the V gene TRBV2; D unclear. The CDR3 contains 10 residues. CDR1 and CDR2 (germline): SNHLY, FYNNEI. CDR3 sequence reads: CASSSFKLRF. In DNA, the CDR3 is TGTGCCAGCAGCTCTTTTAAATTGAGGTTC.

The chain combines TRBV7-9 with TRBJ2-1; 12 bases match TRBD2. This CDR3 has 15 amino acids. The germline V gene has CDR1 SEHNR and CDR2 FQNEAQ (reference sequence). The V gene end was trimmed by 3 bases and the J gene end by 8 bases; junction bases not matched to a gene: 5. In nucleotides, the CDR3 is TGTGCCAGCAGCTTGTCTAGCGGGAGGGTTGATGAGCAGTTCTTC. Protein sequence: CASSLSSGRVDEQFF.

This clonotype was picked up many times. The chain joins TRBV29-1 to TRBJ2-6, with 9 bases that match TRBD2. Germline loops: CDR1 SQVTM, CDR2 ANQGSEA. This CDR3 has 15 residues. Trimming removed 6 bases from V and 2 bases from J; junction bases left unmatched: 5. The CDR3 sequence is CSVGGGATGANVLTF. The CDR3 nucleotides read TGCAGCGTCGGCGGGGGGGCGACTGGGGCCAACGTCCTGACTTTC.

The chain recombines TRBV6-1 with TRBJ1-1, with a weak D call TRBD1 (6 bases). Germline CDR1 reads MNHNS; CDR2 reads SASEGT. This CDR3 contains 13 residues. V dropped 5 bases and J dropped 3 bases, with 10 bases sitting between them. The CDR3 sequence is CASSQGWDTEAFF. The CDR3 nucleotides read TGTGCCAGCAGTCAGGGGTGGGACACTGAAGCTTTCTTT.

This clonotype was detected ten times or more. The genes are TRBV7-9 and TRBJ2-1; the D gene is possibly TRBD2 (6 bases). Germline V gene lookup returns CDR1 SEHNR and CDR2 FQNEAQ (reference sequence). V was clipped by 3 bases and J by 7 bases, with 16 bases between them. This CDR3 has 15 amino acids. Written as DNA, the CDR3 is TGTGCCAGCAGCTTGGGGGGTTTGTCGGAAAATGAGCAGTTCTTC. This translates into CASSLGGLSENEQFF.

V is TRBV4-1 and J is TRBJ1-2; D is ambiguous. V lost 1 base to trimming and J lost 4 bases, with 16 bases between them. CDR1 is MGHRA and CDR2 is YSYEKL in the germline V gene. This CDR3 region has 16 residues. The CDR3 coding sequence is TGCGCCAGCAGCCAAGTTGAGGCGCGGACGGCCTATGGCTACACCTTC. Protein sequence: CASSQVEARTAYGYTF.

V is TRBV19 and J is TRBJ1-2; no clear D. CDR1 is LNHDA and CDR2 is SQIVND in the germline V gene (reference sequence). The V end lost 0 bases, the J end lost 2 bases, and 7 bases lay between the germline ends. CDR3 length equals 14 residues. The CDR3 spells CASSIDQVNYGYTF. The CDR3 DNA follows: TGTGCCAGTAGTATAGATCAGGTGAACTATGGCTACACCTTC.

This clonotype occurred once. The chain has TRBV20-1 and TRBJ2-3, with TRBD2 identical over 8 bases. The DNA matches TRBJ2-5 better at its end, which makes the J call doubtful. The CDR3 has 14 residues. Germline V gene lookup returns CDR1 DFQATT and CDR2 SNEGSKA (reference sequence). The CDR3 sequence: CSAISGGAGETQYF. CDR3 bases: TGCAGTGCTATCTCGGGGGGGGCTGGAGAGACCCAGTACTTC.

The sample holds many counts of this clonotype. The rearrangement links TRBV6-2 or TRBV6-3 to TRBJ2-3; 10 bases match TRBD2. V lost 2 bases and J lost 1; bases outside the gene matches: 15. This CDR3 has 20 amino acids. In germline, CDR1 is MNHEY, CDR2 SVGEGT. The CDR3 spells CASSYPTSGRSPTRTDTQYF. CDR3 coding DNA: TGTGCCAGCAGTTACCCGACTAGCGGGCGAAGCCCTACCCGCACAGATACGCAGTATTTT.

This clonotype was observed many times. This rearrangement joins TRBV7-9 to TRBJ2-3; 8 nucleotides match TRBD2. The germline gives CDR1 SEHNR, CDR2 FQNEAQ (reference sequence). The V and J ends lost 8 bases and 3 bases, in that order; junction bases with no gene match: 1. This CDR3 has 12 residues. The CDR3 protein is CASAGGTDTQYF. The CDR3 DNA reads as TGTGCCAGCGCGGGGGGTACAGATACGCAGTATTTT.

In its sample, this clonotype was seen many times. The chain has TRBV29-1 and TRBJ1-1; 7 nucleotides align to TRBD1. The V and J ends lost 5 bases and 10 bases, in that order; junction bases with no gene match: 7. This CDR3 region has 11 residues. Looked up from germline, CDR1 is SQVTM and CDR2 is ANQGSEA. The CDR3, as DNA: TGCAGCGTTACCACAGGGGCCTCAGCTTTCTTT. Translating gives CSVTTGASAFF.

In this sample, this clonotype turned up many times. J is TRBJ2-7 and V is TRBV20-1, with D unclear. Germline CDR1 and CDR2: DFQATT and SNEGSKA (reference sequence). V gave up 3 bases and J gave up 0 bases, with 15 bases separating them. This CDR3 is built from 15 residues. The CDR3 loop is CSARGRRHSSYEQYF. For the CDR3, the DNA is TGCAGTGCTAGGGGCCGTCGACACAGCTCCTACGAGCAGTACTTC.

This clonotype has a count of ten or more. V usage is TRBV7-3 and J usage is TRBJ1-2; D possibly corresponds to TRBD1 (5 bases). The CDR3 spans 16 residues. Per germline, CDR1 SGHTA and CDR2 FQGTGA. With 0 bases removed from V and 4 bases from J, the gap between germline ends came to 15 bases. In DNA, the CDR3 is TGTGCCAGCAGCTTAACCCGGGACGGAGCCGGCTATGGCTACACCTTC. It codes for CASSLTRDGAGYGYTF.

This rearrangement joins TRBV2 to TRBJ1-1; D perhaps matches TRBD1 (5 bases). The V end lost 2 bases, the J end lost 4 bases, and 11 bases lay between the germline ends. CDR1 is SNHLY and CDR2 is FYNNEI in the germline V gene. This CDR3 is 14 amino acids long. CDR3 nucleotide sequence: TGTGCCAGCAGTGAACTTAGGGGTAGCACTGAAGCTTTCTTT. This codes for CASSELRGSTEAFF.